In its sample, the clone carrying this TCR beta chain was seen many times. Antigen unknown. TCR cDNA molecules were tagged individually, and each one carried a unique molecular identifier. In TCRdb, the 5' RACE reads were re-called with MiXCR into one record per CDR3 protein. The sample includes more than 7,500 distinct CDR3 sequences, roughly 3% of them seen just once. Time point: sample taken at primary tumor resection. Germline loops: CDR1 SNHLY, CDR2 FYNNEI. This CDR3 has 16 amino acids. The ends were cut back, 5 bases at V and 0 bases at J, with 16 bases in the middle. The data were obtained in a study of spatial heterogeneity in lung cancer. Study background: Matched bulk RNA-seq yielded a T cell module score, and TCR transcript counts in tumor regions correlated strongly with that score. Broader study findings: Expanded intratumoral alpha and beta TCR counts tracked tumor mutation counts.

The genes are TRBV2 and TRBJ1-2, with D possibly being TRBD1 (6 bases). The clonotype originates from a male donor with early-stage non-small cell lung cancer. Sequenced material: lung tumor tissue, taken at surgery. The CDR3, as DNA: TGTGCCAGCAGTCCTAGGGGGTCCTCTGCTAACTATGGCTACACCTTC. Translated: CASSPRGSSANYGYTF.